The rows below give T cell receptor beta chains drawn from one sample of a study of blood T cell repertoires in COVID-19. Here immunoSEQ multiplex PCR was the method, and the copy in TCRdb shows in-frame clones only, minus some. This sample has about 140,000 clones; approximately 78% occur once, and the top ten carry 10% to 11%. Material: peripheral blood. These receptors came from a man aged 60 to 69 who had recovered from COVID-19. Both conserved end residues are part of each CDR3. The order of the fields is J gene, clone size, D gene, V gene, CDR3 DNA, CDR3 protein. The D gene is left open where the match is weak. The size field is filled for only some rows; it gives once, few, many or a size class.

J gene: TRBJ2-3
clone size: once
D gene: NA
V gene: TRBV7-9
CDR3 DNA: TGTGCCAGCAGTTCGACTAGTCCGGTTACAGATACGCAGTATTTT
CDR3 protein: CASSSTSPVTDTQYF

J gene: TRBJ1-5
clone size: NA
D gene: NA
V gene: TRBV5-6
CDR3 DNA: TGTGCCAGCAGCGGACAGTATCAGCCCCAGCATTTT
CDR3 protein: CASSGQYQPQHF

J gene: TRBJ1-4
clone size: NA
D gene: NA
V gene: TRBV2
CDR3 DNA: TGTGCCAGCAGCGAGCAGGGTTTGGGGAATGAAAAACTGTTTTTT
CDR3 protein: CASSEQGLGNEKLFF

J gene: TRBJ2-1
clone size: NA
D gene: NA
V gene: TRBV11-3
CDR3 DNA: TGTGCCAGCAGCTTAGAGAGCGGCTACAATGAGCAGTTCTTC
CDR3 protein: CASSLESGYNEQFF

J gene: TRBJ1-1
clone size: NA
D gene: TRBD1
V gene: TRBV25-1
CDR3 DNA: TGTGCCAGCAGTGGGCACAGGGGTACTGAAGCTTTCTTT
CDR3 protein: CASSGHRGTEAFF

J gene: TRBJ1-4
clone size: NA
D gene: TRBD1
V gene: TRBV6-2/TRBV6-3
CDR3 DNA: TGTGCCAGCAGTTACCGTAGACAGGGAGTGGAAAAACTGTTTTTT
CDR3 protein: CASSYRRQGVEKLFF

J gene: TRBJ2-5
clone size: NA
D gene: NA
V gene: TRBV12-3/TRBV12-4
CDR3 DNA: TGTGCCAGCAGTTTAGGCCAGAAAGAGACCCAGTACTTC
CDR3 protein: CASSLGQKETQYF

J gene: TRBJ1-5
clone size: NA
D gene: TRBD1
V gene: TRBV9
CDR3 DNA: TGTGCCAGCAGCGTATCCGGGACAGGAGGTCAGCCCCAGCATTTT
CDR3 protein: CASSVSGTGGQPQHF

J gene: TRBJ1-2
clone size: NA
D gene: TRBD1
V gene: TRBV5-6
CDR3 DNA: TGTGCCAGCAGCTTCGGACAGGCTAACTATGGCTACACCTTC
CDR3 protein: CASSFGQANYGYTF

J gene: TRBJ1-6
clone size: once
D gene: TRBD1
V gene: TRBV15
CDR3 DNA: TGTGCCACCAGCAGGGGGACAGGGCAGTTCGGTACATCTTCACCCCTCCACTTT
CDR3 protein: CATSRGTGQFGTSSPLHF

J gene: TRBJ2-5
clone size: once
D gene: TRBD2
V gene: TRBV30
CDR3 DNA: TGTGCCTGGAGTGGACTAGCGAGAGAGACCCAGTACTTC
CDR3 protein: CAWSGLARETQYF

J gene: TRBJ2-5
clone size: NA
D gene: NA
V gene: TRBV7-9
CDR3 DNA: TGTGCCAGCAGTAGTATTAAGGGCCCGGGGGAGACCCAGTACTTC
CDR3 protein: CASSSIKGPGETQYF

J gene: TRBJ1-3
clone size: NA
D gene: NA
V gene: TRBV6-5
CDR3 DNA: TGTGCCAGCAGTTCCGAGAGCTCTGGAAACACCATATATTTT
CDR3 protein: CASSSESSGNTIYF

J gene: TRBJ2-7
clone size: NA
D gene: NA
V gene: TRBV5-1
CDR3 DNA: TGCGCCAGCAGCTTGGGGGCAGGGCTGGCCTACGAGCAGTACTTC
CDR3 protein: CASSLGAGLAYEQYF

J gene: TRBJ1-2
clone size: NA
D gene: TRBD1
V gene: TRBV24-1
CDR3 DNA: TGTGCCACCAGTGATGCCAGGACAGGGGGCTCTTATGGCTACACCTTC
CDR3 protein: CATSDARTGGSYGYTF

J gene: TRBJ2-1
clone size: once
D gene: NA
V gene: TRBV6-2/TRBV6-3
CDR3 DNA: TGTGCCAGCAGTTGGCAAAATGAGCAGTTCTTC
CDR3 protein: CASSWQNEQFF

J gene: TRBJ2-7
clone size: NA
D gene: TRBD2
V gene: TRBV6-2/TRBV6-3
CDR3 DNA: TGTGCCAGCAGTTACAGGAGCGGGGGGCCCTACGAGCAGTACTTC
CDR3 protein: CASSYRSGGPYEQYF

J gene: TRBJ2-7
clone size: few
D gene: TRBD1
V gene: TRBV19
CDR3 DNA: TGTGCCAGTAGGATCCGGACAGGTAACTACGAGCAGTACTTC
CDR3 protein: CASRIRTGNYEQYF

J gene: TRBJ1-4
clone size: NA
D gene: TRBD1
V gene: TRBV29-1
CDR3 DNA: TGCAGCGTGGGGGGGACAGGGGCTACGAATGAAAAACTGTTTTTT
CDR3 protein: CSVGGTGATNEKLFF

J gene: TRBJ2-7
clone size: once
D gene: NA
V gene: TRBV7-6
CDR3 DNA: TGTGCCAGCAGCTTAGGGGGTGGCGGGAACTCCTACGAGCAGTACTTC
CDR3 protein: CASSLGGGGNSYEQYF

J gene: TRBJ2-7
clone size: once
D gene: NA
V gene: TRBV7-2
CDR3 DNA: TGTGCCAGCAGCTTATCAGCAGGGATCCCCTCCTACGAGCAGTACTTC
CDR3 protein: CASSLSAGIPSYEQYF

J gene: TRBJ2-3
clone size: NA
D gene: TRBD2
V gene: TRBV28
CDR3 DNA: TGTGCCAGCAGCGGCGGGAGTCTGATGGATACGCAGTATTTT
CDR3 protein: CASSGGSLMDTQYF

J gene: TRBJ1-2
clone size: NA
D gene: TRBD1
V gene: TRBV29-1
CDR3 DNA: TGCAGCGCCGGCGGGGACAGGGGTCTACCCGGCTATGGCTACACCTTC
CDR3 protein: CSAGGDRGLPGYGYTF

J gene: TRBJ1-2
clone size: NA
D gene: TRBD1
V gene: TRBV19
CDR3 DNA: TGTGCCAGTAGTATCCCAGGGGGCGGCTATGGCTACACCTTC
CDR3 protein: CASSIPGGGYGYTF

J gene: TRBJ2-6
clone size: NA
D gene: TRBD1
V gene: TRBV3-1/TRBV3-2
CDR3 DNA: TGTGCCAGCAGCCAAGCGGGACAGGGGAACGGGGCCAACGTCCTGACTTTC
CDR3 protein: CASSQAGQGNGANVLTF

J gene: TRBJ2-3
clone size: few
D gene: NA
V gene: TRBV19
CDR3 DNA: TGTGCCAGTAGCCGGCCGGCGGGCACAGATACGCAGTATTTT
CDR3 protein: CASSRPAGTDTQYF

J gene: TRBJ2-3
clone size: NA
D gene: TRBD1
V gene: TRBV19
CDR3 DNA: TGTGCCAGTAGTATAGGGGCAGGGGGCGGCGCAGATACGCAGTATTTT
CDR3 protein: CASSIGAGGGADTQYF

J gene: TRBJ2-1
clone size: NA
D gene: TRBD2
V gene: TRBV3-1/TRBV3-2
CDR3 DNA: TGTGCCAGCAGCCAGTCGGGGGGAAGCTCCTACAATGAGCAGTTCTTC
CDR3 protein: CASSQSGGSSYNEQFF

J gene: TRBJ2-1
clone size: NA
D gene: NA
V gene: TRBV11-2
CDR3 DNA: TGTGCCAGCAGCGCAGGACTTGAAAGGCATGAGCAGTTCTTC
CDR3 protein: CASSAGLERHEQFF

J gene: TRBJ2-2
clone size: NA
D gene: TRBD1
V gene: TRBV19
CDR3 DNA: TGTGCCAGTAGTATATTTGGGACAGAAATGGCCGGGGAGCTGTTTTTT
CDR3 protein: CASSIFGTEMAGELFF

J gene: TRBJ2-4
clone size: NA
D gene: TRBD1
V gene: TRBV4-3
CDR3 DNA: TGCGCCAGCAGCCGGAACCTGGACAGGGGAACGGGGACCAAAAACATTCAGTACTTC
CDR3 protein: CASSRNLDRGTGTKNIQYF

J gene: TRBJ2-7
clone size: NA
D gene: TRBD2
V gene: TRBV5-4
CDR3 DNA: TGTGCCCTTAGCGGGAGCTCCTACGAGCAGTACTTC
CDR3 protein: CALSGSSYEQYF

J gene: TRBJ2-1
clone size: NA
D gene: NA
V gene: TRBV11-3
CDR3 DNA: TGTGCCAGCAGCGCCGGACTTGGAAATGAGCAGTTCTTC
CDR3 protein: CASSAGLGNEQFF

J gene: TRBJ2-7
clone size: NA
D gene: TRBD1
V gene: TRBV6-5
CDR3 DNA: TGTGCCAGCAGTTACTCAGGACAGGGGGGCTACGAGCAGTACTTC
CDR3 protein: CASSYSGQGGYEQYF

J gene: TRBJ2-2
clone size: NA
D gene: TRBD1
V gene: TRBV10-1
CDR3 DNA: TGCGCCAGCAGACCCAGGGGACAGGAGACCGCGAACACCGGGGAGCTGTTTTTT
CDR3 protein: CASRPRGQETANTGELFF

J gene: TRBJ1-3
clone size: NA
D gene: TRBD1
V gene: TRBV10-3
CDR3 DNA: TGTGCCATCAGTGAGTCGACAGGGGGAAACACCATATATTTT
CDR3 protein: CAISESTGGNTIYF

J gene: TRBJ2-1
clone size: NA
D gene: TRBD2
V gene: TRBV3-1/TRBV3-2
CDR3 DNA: TGTGCCAGCAGCAAAAGGCGGGAGGGCCTCAATGAGCAGTTCTTC
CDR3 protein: CASSKRREGLNEQFF

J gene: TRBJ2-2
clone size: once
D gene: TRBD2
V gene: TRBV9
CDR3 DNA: TGTGCCAGCAGCATCCAAGCGGGGGGCCCCACCGGGGAGCTGTTTTTT
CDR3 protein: CASSIQAGGPTGELFF

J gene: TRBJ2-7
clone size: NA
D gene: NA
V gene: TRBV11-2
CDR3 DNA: TGTGCCAGCAGCTTAGATCGAACAGGCTACGAGCAGTACTTC
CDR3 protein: CASSLDRTGYEQYF

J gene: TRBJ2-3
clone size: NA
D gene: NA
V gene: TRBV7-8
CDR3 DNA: TGTGCCAGCAGCGGTCTATCGCCCCCCACAGATACGCAGTATTTT
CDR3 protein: CASSGLSPPTDTQYF

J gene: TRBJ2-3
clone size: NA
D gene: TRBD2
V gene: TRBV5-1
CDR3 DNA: TGCGCCAGCAGCGATGGGACTAGCGGGCTGACAGATACGCAGTATTTT
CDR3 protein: CASSDGTSGLTDTQYF

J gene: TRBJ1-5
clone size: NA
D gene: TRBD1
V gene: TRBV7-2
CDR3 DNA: TGTGCCAGCAGCTTATGGCAGGGGGAAAGTCAGCCCCAGCATTTT
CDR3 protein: CASSLWQGESQPQHF

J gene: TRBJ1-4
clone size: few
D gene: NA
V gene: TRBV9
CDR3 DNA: TGTGCCAGCAGCGCTAATGCAGGGGTTAATGAAAAACTGTTTTTT
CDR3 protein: CASSANAGVNEKLFF

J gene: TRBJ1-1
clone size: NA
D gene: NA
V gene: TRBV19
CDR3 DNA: TGTGCCAGTAGCGCCGGGACACTTAATGAAGCTTTCTTT
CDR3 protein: CASSAGTLNEAFF

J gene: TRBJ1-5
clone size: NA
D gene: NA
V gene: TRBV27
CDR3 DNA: TGTGCCAGCAGTTGGACAAATAGCAATCAGCCCCAGCATTTT
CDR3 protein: CASSWTNSNQPQHF

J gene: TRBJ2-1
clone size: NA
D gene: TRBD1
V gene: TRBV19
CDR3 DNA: TGTGCCAGTAGTACAACAGGGGGATTTACGGGGAATGAGCAGTTCTTC
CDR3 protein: CASSTTGGFTGNEQFF

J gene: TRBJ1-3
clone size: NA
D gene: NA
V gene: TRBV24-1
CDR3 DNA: TGTGCCACCAGTGATTCGCTTACAGGAAACACCATATATTTT
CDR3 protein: CATSDSLTGNTIYF